This record concerns one T cell receptor beta chain sequence. Its antigen remains unidentified. The length of the CDR3 is 13 residues. Trimming removed 5 bases at V and 4 bases at J, with 11 bases between. Germline loops: CDR1 SGHTA, CDR2 FQGNSA. The sample comes from a study of T cell responses to AZD1222 COVID-19 vaccine. Sequencing was performed with immunoSEQ multiplex PCR; in TCRdb, only in-frame clones are kept and a portion is missing. The data hold over 120,000 clones, with around 90% observed a single time. Findings of the study overall: Receipt of two AZD1222 doses was followed by a rise in Spike-specific TCR breadth and depth. The reported proportion of spike-specific TCRs targeting unmutated variant regions was nearly half. Distributed over spike, vaccine-associated CD4 TCRs predominated at 160-218 and 743-854.

The gene calls are TRBV7-2 and TRBJ1-2, with a possible D match to TRBD1 (6 bases). This clonotype was sampled from an adult in good health. This specimen was peripheral blood, taken on day 0 of AZD1222 vaccination. The CDR3 bases are TGTGCCAGCAGCAACGCAGGGGTCTATGGCTACACCTTC. Translation: CASSNAGVYGYTF.